The T cell receptor (beta chain) under discussion was sequenced for a study of CD8 T cells in Susac syndrome. Reverse transcription of about 0.5 to 1 ug RNA was carried out with random hexamers. An immunoSEQ multiplex PCR generated amplified TCR beta CDR3 products spanning 54 Vbeta and 13 Jbeta. TCRdb re-derived calls from the immunoSEQ multiplex PCR reads in MiXCR, one entry per CDR3 protein. The sample has 95,000 to 150,000 distinct CDR3 sequences, roughly 94% seen once. Findings and limits, study-wide: The number of Susac-specific public clones found was 15 to 20 in total CD8+ repertoires and about five in CD8+ TEMRA repertoires.

Points on this clonotype: What it recognizes is unknown.

Trimming removed 5 bases from V and 0 bases from J, with 13 bases in between. This CDR3 has 16 residues. Purification of the CD8+ and CD4+ T cells relied on negative isolation, and TEMRA cells underwent FACS enrichment. V and J are TRBV12-3 or TRBV12-4 and TRBJ2-2, with TRBD2 as a possible D gene (6 bases). The sample was CD8+ T cells from PBMCs. This clonotype was obtained from a human donor with Susac syndrome. The CDR3 DNA follows: TGTGCCAGCAGTACTAGCAGGGAAGCGAACACCGGGGAGCTGTTTTTT. It translates to CASSTSREANTGELFF.